This TCR beta chain was captured by sequencing in a study of PD-L1 blockade in urothelial cancer. Only one count was recorded for this clone. Assay: immunoSEQ multiplex PCR; the TCRdb copy retains only in-frame clones and omits some. This table holds roughly 40,000 clones, approximately 77% found once. Trimming took 2 bases from V and 4 from J, leaving 16 bases between them. CDR3 length: 16 amino acids. Germline CDR1 reads SGHRS; CDR2 reads YFSETQ. The J gene is TRBJ1-3, the V gene TRBV5-1, with TRBD1 as a possible D gene (5 bases). Here the sequenced sample was PBMCs, taken around atezolizumab (anti-PD-L1) treatment. The origin of this receptor is a man in his 70s with urothelial cancer. The CDR3 DNA sequence: TGCGCCAGCAGCTTTGATGGGACTTTTTCAGGAAACACCATATATTTT. Its protein is CASSFDGTFSGNTIYF. Based on the CDR3 plus reference TRBV5-1 and TRBJ1-3, the full variable domain is KAGVTQTPRYLIKTRGQQVTLSCSPISGHRSVSWYQQTPGQGLQFLFEYFSETQRNKGNFPGRFSGRQFSNSRSEMNVSTLELGDSALYLCASSFDGTFSGNTIYFGEGSWLTVV.